The 6 T cell receptor beta chains in this list originate from one sample, sequenced in a study of T cells in Graves' hyperthyroidism and ophthalmopathy. The investigators amplified TCR beta CDR3 regions from RNA transcripts. TCR CDR3 regions were first amplified by RT-PCR with HTBI primers. From the multiplex PCR reads, TCRdb called clonotypes with MiXCR, one entry per CDR3 protein. Of 370,000 or so distinct CDR3 sequences listed, roughly 25% were seen once; the top ten hold more than 60%. The sample was blood. The receptors come from a man aged 45-65 years with Graves' hyperthyroidism.

This clonotype was detected ten times or more. The genes are TRBV11-1 and TRBJ2-1; 7 bases map to TRBD1. The V segment lost 4 bases and the J segment 4 bases; nucleotides outside the gene matches: 13. The CDR3 totals 17 residues. CDR1 SGHAT and CDR2 FQDESV come from the germline V gene (reference sequence). The CDR3 loop is CASSWYRGQAGYNEQFF. CDR3 bases: TGTGCCAGCAGCTGGTACAGGGGCCAAGCAGGGTACAATGAGCAGTTCTTC.

CDR3 sequence: CASSFVGRTMNTEAFF. The CDR3, as DNA: TGTGCCAGCAGCTTTGTGGGGCGCACAATGAACACTGAAGCTTTCTTT. V gene TRBV7-2 combines with J gene TRBJ1-1; TRBD1 might be the D (5 bases). V lost 3 bases and J lost 0, with 14 bases in between. Looked up from germline, CDR1 is SGHTA and CDR2 is FQGNSA. CDR3 size: 16 residues.

This clonotype occurred many times. The V gene is TRBV10-3, the J gene TRBJ1-1; weak D call: TRBD1 (6 bases). Trimming took off 2 bases at V and 3 bases at J, with 13 bases between the two ends. Per germline, CDR1 ENHRY and CDR2 SYGVKD. The CDR3 extends over 15 amino acids. The CDR3 region is CAISEPSQGHTEAFF. CDR3 in DNA: TGTGCCATCAGTGAGCCGAGCCAGGGGCACACTGAAGCTTTCTTT.

This clonotype was counted only a few times. The rearrangement links TRBV7-3 to TRBJ2-1; D is uncertain. CDR3 length equals 14 residues. V was shortened by 5 bases and J by 7 bases, with 15 bases between the two germline ends. CDR1 is SGHTA and CDR2 is FQGTGA in the germline V gene. The CDR3 nucleotides are TGTGCCAGCAGCCACCGGACCGAAGGGAATGAGCAGTTCTTC. Amino acid sequence: CASSHRTEGNEQFF.

This chain connects TRBV29-1 to TRBJ2-1, with TRBD1 matching 8 bases. V dropped 5 bases and J dropped 0; count of bases not matched to a gene: 6. Germline V lookup: CDR1 SQVTM, CDR2 ANQGSEA. The CDR3 consists of 15 residues. CDR3 amino acids: CSVSQGGSSYNEQFF. The CDR3 bases are TGCAGCGTTTCACAGGGGGGCAGCTCCTACAATGAGCAGTTCTTC.

The V and J genes are TRBV6-1 and TRBJ2-1; 10 nucleotides line up with TRBD1. The ends lost 5 bases at V and 12 bases at J; junction bases unmatched: 13. Germline lookup yields CDR1 MNHNS and CDR2 SASEGT. The CDR3 extends over 15 amino acids. In DNA, the CDR3 is TGTGCCAGCAGTCGAACCCCCGGGACAGGGGAATTGCAGTTCTTC. Translation gives CASSRTPGTGELQFF.